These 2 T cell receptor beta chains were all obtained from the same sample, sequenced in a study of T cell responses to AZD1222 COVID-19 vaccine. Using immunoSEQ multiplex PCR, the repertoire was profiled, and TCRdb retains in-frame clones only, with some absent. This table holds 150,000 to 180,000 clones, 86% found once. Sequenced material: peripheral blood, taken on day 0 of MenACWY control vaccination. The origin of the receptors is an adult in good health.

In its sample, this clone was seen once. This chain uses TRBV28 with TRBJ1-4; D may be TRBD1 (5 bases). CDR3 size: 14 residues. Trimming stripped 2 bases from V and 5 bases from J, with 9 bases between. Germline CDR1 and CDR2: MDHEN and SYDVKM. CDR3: CASSLAGINEKLFF. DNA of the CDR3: TGTGCCAGCAGTTTAGCAGGGATAAATGAAAAACTGTTTTTT.

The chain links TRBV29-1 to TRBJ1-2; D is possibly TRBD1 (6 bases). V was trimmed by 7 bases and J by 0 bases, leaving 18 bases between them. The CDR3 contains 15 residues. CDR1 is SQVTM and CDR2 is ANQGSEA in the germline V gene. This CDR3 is CSAFPFGTTNYGYTF. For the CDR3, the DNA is TGCAGCGCTTTTCCCTTTGGGACAACTAACTATGGCTACACCTTC.